The 31 T cell receptor beta chains listed next were all sequenced from one sample in a study of shared clonotypes between healthy human individuals. Profiled with immunoSEQ multiplex PCR; TCRdb holds only in-frame clones, not every one. The data contain about 2.1 million clones, 80% to 95% of them singletons. It was CD45RO-negative cells, positively selected for CCR7, that made up naive CD8 cells, with terminally differentiated effector memory CD45RA+ cells excluded. Input material: naive CD8+ T cells from PBMCs. These TCRs come from a man aged 18 to 35 in good health. Some clones in this sample may be carry-over from other donors' samples.

This clone occurred a few times. V is TRBV29-1 and J is TRBJ1-1; the D gene is possibly TRBD1 (5 bases). The germline V gene has CDR1 SQVTM and CDR2 ANQGSEA. V was pared by 6 bases and J by 6 bases, with 11 bases between. CDR3 length: 11 amino acids. The DNA of the CDR3 is TGCAGCGTGCGGGACGGAGCTGAAGCTTTCTTT. Its translation is CSVRDGAEAFF.

DNA for the CDR3: TGTGCCAGCAGCTTAGGCGGGACATCGAATCAGCCCCAGCATTTT. This codes for CASSLGGTSNQPQHF. V is TRBV13 and J is TRBJ1-5, with a possible D match to TRBD1 (6 bases). Trimming left V 0 bases short and J 4 bases short, with 10 bases between. CDR1 is PRHDT, CDR2 FYEKMQ, per germline (reference sequence). This CDR3 has 15 residues.

The genes are TRBV30 and TRBJ2-7; D remains ambiguous. The CDR3 has 15 amino acids. CDR1 is GTSNPN, CDR2 SVGIG, per germline (reference sequence). Trimming cost V 4 bases and J 0 bases, with 16 bases left between them. The CDR3 sequence is CAWKTPGFISYEQYF. The CDR3 DNA is TGTGCCTGGAAAACGCCGGGTTTCATCTCCTACGAGCAGTACTTC.

The J gene is TRBJ2-1, the V gene TRBV4-1, with 8 positions matching TRBD2. This CDR3 contains 15 residues. CDR1 is MGHRA and CDR2 is YSYEKL in the germline V gene. V dropped 0 bases and J dropped 8; count of bases not matched to a gene: 6. This CDR3 reads CASSQDSGRGYEQFF. The CDR3 coding sequence is TGCGCCAGCAGCCAAGACAGCGGGAGAGGCTATGAGCAGTTCTTC.

This chain links TRBV28 with TRBJ2-7; unclear D gene. CDR1 is MDHEN and CDR2 is SYDVKM in the germline V gene. Trimming took 2 bases from V and 1 from J, leaving 9 bases between them. The CDR3 has 14 residues. For the CDR3, the DNA is TGTGCCAGCAGTTTAGAGTCCCGATCCTACGAGCAGTACTTC. Protein sequence: CASSLESRSYEQYF. The entire variable domain, with the rest obtained from reference TRBV28 and TRBJ2-7, is as follows: DVKVTQSSRYLVKRTGEKVFLECVQDMDHENMFWYRQDPGLGLRLIYFSYDVKMKEKGDIPEGYSVSREKKERFSLILESASTNQTSMYLCASSLESRSYEQYFGPGTRLTVT.

This clone was seen a handful of times. CDR3 sequence (DNA): TGTGCCAGCAGCTCCGTGGGGGCCAACACTGAAGCTTTCTTT. Its translation: CASSSVGANTEAFF. The chain joins TRBV7-9 to TRBJ1-1, with a possible D match to TRBD1 (6 bases). This CDR3 region has 14 residues. In germline, CDR1 is SEHNR, CDR2 FQNEAQ (reference sequence). V lost 4 bases, J lost 2 bases, and 11 bases lay in between.

The chain carries TRBV7-2 and TRBJ2-7; 7 bases line up with TRBD2. The CDR3 is made up of 14 amino acids. Trimming removed 4 bases from V and 5 bases from J; junction bases left unmatched: 8. Germline V gene lookup returns CDR1 SGHTA and CDR2 FQGNSA. In DNA, the CDR3 is TGTGCCAGCAGCTCGAGGACTAGTCCCCACGAGCAGTACTTC. Its translation: CASSSRTSPHEQYF.

The V and J genes are TRBV9 and TRBJ1-2; D gene uncertain. The V end lost 2 bases, the J end lost 4 bases, and 15 bases lay between the germline ends. CDR1 is SGDLS, CDR2 YYNGEE, per germline. The CDR3 contains 15 residues. CDR3 nucleotides: TGTGCCAGCAGCGTTGAAGGCAGTTCGACCTATGGCTACACCTTC. This codes for CASSVEGSSTYGYTF.

The CDR3 DNA sequence: TGTGCCAGCAGCGCAAACCCCCTAGCGGTGTCGTACAATGAGCAGTTCTTC. It translates to CASSANPLAVSYNEQFF. The chain employs TRBV9 and TRBJ2-1; the match to TRBD2 covers 7 bases. Per the germline V gene, CDR1 is SGDLS and CDR2 is YYNGEE. The V and J ends lost 3 bases and 4 bases, in that order; junction bases with no gene match: 13. CDR3 length equals 17 residues.

This rearrangement joins TRBV5-1 to TRBJ2-7; weak D call: TRBD2 (5 bases). V was shortened by 4 bases and J by 0 bases, with 14 bases between the two germline ends. CDR1 SGHRS and CDR2 YFSETQ come from the germline V gene. The CDR3 consists of 15 residues. CDR3 residues: CASSLGRDYSYEQYF. CDR3 nucleotides: TGCGCCAGCAGCCTAGGACGGGATTACTCCTACGAGCAGTACTTC.

The chain uses TRBV28 and TRBJ1-4; 8 bases fit TRBD1. The CDR3 totals 15 residues. V was clipped by 5 bases and J by 7 bases; unmatched bases: 9. CDR1 is MDHEN, CDR2 SYDVKM, per germline. CDR3 amino acids: CASSPLDRVGEKLFF. The DNA for the CDR3 is TGTGCCAGCAGTCCCCTGGACAGGGTGGGTGAAAAACTGTTTTTT.

This clone came up once. V and J are TRBV2 and TRBJ2-5; 11 positions agree with TRBD2. CDR1 SNHLY and CDR2 FYNNEI come from the germline V gene. This CDR3 contains 17 residues. J gave up 5 bases and V 4 bases, and 12 bases lay outside the gene matches. The CDR3 DNA reads TGTGCCAGCAGTGGGACTAGCGGGCGCAGCATAATTGAGACCCAGTACTTC. Amino acid sequence: CASSGTSGRSIIETQYF. Variable domain in full (rest from reference TRBV2 and TRBJ2-5): EPEVTQTPSHQVTQMGQEVILRCVPISNHLYFYWYRQILGQKVEFLVSFYNNEISEKSEIFDDQFSVERPDGSNFTLKIRSTKLEDSAMYFCASSGTSGRSIIETQYFGPGTRLLVL.

This clone was observed once. This chain uses TRBV19 with TRBJ1-2, with TRBD1 matching 9 bases. The CDR3 contains 14 residues. The germline CDR1 and CDR2 sequences are LNHDA and SQIVND (reference sequence). Germline trimming cut 5 bases from V and 8 bases from J; bases unmatched to any gene: 9. This CDR3 reads CASSPPWTGEGYTF. The CDR3 nucleotides read TGTGCCAGTAGTCCCCCATGGACAGGGGAAGGCTACACCTTC.

This chain uses TRBV15 with TRBJ1-2, with D maybe TRBD1 (6 bases). This CDR3 has 12 amino acids. From germline, CDR1 is LNHNV and CDR2 YYDKDF (reference sequence). V lost 3 bases, J lost 7 bases, and 9 bases lay in between. CDR3 amino acids: CATSRTGSGYTF. The CDR3 coding sequence is TGTGCCACCAGCAGGACAGGTTCTGGCTACACCTTC.

The J gene is TRBJ2-2, the V gene TRBV29-1; no clear D gene. CDR3 size: 12 residues. Trimming shortened V by 7 bases and J by 4 bases, and 10 bases separated the two germline ends. The germline CDR1 and CDR2 sequences are SQVTM and ANQGSEA. The CDR3 loop is CSAVDVTGELFF. The CDR3 DNA reads TGCAGCGCCGTGGATGTCACCGGGGAGCTGTTTTTT.

The table lists this clone with a count of one. The J gene is TRBJ2-1, the V gene TRBV5-1; 13 positions match TRBD2. The CDR3 consists of 17 residues. Germline values: CDR1 SGHRS, CDR2 YFSETQ. J lost 3 bases, V lost 4 bases, and 7 bases had no gene match. CDR3 coding DNA: TGCGCCAGCAGCGACGGACTAGCGGGAGCAGTCTACAATGAGCAGTTCTTC. This encodes CASSDGLAGAVYNEQFF.

The rearrangement links TRBV13 to TRBJ2-7; D perhaps matches TRBD2 (5 bases). The germline V gene encodes CDR1 PRHDT and CDR2 FYEKMQ (reference sequence). V lost 5 bases and J 2 bases, leaving 10 bases between the germline ends. The CDR3 covers 13 residues. The CDR3 DNA follows: TGTGCCAGCAGCCTCCTGGAGGCCTACGAGCAGTACTTC. Protein: CASSLLEAYEQYF.

V usage is TRBV28 and J usage is TRBJ2-6; 8 bases agree with TRBD1. Germline values: CDR1 MDHEN, CDR2 SYDVKM. The CDR3 has 14 amino acids. Trimming took 8 bases from V and 0 from J; bases not matched to a gene: 0. CDR3 coding DNA: TGTGCCAGCCAGGGGGCCTCTGGGGCCAACGTCCTGACTTTC. Its protein is CASQGASGANVLTF.

This clone appeared once. This chain uses TRBV5-1 with TRBJ2-1; tentative D call: TRBD2 (6 bases). CDR3 length equals 11 residues. Germline-derived CDR1 and CDR2 are SGHRS and YFSETQ. Trimming removed 5 bases at V and 9 bases at J, with 9 bases between. The CDR3 protein is CASRGGFEQFF. The CDR3 bases are TGCGCCAGCAGGGGGGGTTTTGAGCAGTTCTTC.

V gene TRBV5-1 combines with J gene TRBJ2-7; D is ambiguous. V was shortened by 4 bases and J by 6 bases, with 17 bases between the two germline ends. This CDR3 region has 14 residues. The V gene's germline CDR1 is SGHRS and CDR2 YFSETQ. CDR3 in DNA: TGCGCCAGCAGCCAAGGTCCGGTACCAGTCGAGCAGTACTTC. Translation: CASSQGPVPVEQYF.

The chain combines TRBV11-2 with TRBJ2-1; the D is unclear. CDR1 is SGHAT, CDR2 FQNNGV, per germline. V was shortened by 1 base and J by 13 bases, with 17 bases between the two germline ends. The CDR3 totals 14 residues. In nucleotides, the CDR3 is TGTGCCAGCAGCTTAGCCCCCCAGATCTCCCCCCAGTTCTTC. As protein: CASSLAPQISPQFF. Combining the CDR3 with reference TRBV11-2 and TRBJ2-1 gives the whole variable domain EAGVAQSPRYKIIEKRQSVAFWCNPISGHATLYWYQQILGQGPKLLIQFQNNGVVDDSQLPKDRFSAERLKGVDSTLKIQPAKLEDSAVYLCASSLAPQISPQFFGPGTRLTVL.

With regard to this clone: The same CDR3 arises from other DNA sequences in this sample as well. The gene calls are TRBV19 and TRBJ1-1; tentative D call: TRBD1 (5 bases). Germline CDR1 LNHDA, CDR2 SQIVND (reference sequence). This CDR3 is built from 11 residues. V was cut by 5 bases and J by 6 bases, with 7 bases left in between. The CDR3 nucleotides read TGTGCCAGTAGTCGGGGCGCTGAAGCTTTCTTT. It encodes CASSRGAEAFF.

In regard to this clone: Within the sample, other DNA sequences also encode this same CDR3. The gene calls are TRBV9 and TRBJ2-7, with D perhaps TRBD2 (6 bases). Germline assignment: CDR1 SGDLS and CDR2 YYNGEE. This CDR3 is built from 14 residues. V lost 1 base and J 0 bases, leaving 8 bases between the germline ends. CDR3 protein: CASSVFGSSYEQYF. The CDR3 nucleotides read TGTGCCAGCAGCGTATTCGGGAGCTCCTACGAGCAGTACTTC.

The chain has TRBV7-3 and TRBJ2-7; the D call may be TRBD1 or TRBD2 (5 bases each). CDR3 size: 13 residues. Germline assignment: CDR1 SGHTA and CDR2 FQGTGA. With 3 bases removed from V and 5 bases from J, the gap between germline ends came to 11 bases. The CDR3 DNA sequence: TGTGCCAGCAGCTTCCTGAGGGACCACGAGCAGTACTTC. This translates into CASSFLRDHEQYF.

This clone was seen a handful of times. V usage is TRBV30 and J usage is TRBJ1-1; D remains unclear. Trimming removed 0 bases at V and 6 bases at J, with 5 bases between. CDR1 and CDR2 from the germline V gene are GTSNPN and SVGIG (reference sequence). The CDR3 sequence is 11 residues long. As DNA, the CDR3 is TGTGCCTGGAGTGTAAGGGCTGAAGCTTTCTTT. Translating it yields CAWSVRAEAFF.

This rearrangement joins TRBV27 to TRBJ2-1; weak D call: TRBD1 (5 bases). Looked up from germline, CDR1 is MNHEY and CDR2 is SMNVEV (reference sequence). This CDR3 region has 15 residues. Trimming removed 6 bases at V and 0 bases at J, with 12 bases between. The CDR3 is CASSPPGSSYNEQFF. The CDR3 DNA reads TGTGCCAGCAGCCCTCCAGGGTCCTCCTACAATGAGCAGTTCTTC.

The chain has TRBV15 and TRBJ2-2, with 7 bases fitting TRBD2. Germline CDR1 reads LNHNV; CDR2 reads YYDKDF (reference sequence). There are 20 residues in the CDR3. The junction had 14 bases not matched to a gene; V was cut back by 0 bases and J by 1 base. This chain's CDR3 is CATSRDSEGFASGNTGELFF. The CDR3, as DNA: TGTGCCACCAGCAGAGACTCTGAGGGGTTCGCTAGCGGGAACACCGGGGAGCTGTTTTTT.

The rearrangement links TRBV27 to TRBJ1-4; D remains ambiguous. V lost 5 bases to trimming and J lost 5 bases, with 9 bases between them. The germline CDR1 and CDR2 sequences are MNHEY and SMNVEV (reference sequence). The length of the CDR3 is 13 residues. The CDR3 DNA reads as TGTGCCAGCAGTCTAGGAGCGAATGAAAAACTGTTTTTT. It codes for CASSLGANEKLFF.

This rearrangement joins TRBV4-3 to TRBJ2-1; unclear D gene. Between the trimmed V and J ends, which lost 0 bases and 5 bases, there was a span of 11 bases. The CDR3 contains 15 residues. CDR1 and CDR2 from the germline V gene are LGHNA and YSLEER. Here the CDR3 DNA reads TGCGCCAGCAGCCAAGACGGCGACACCAACAATGAGCAGTTCTTC. Translating it yields CASSQDGDTNNEQFF.

For this clone: The same CDR3 is also encoded by other DNA sequences in this sample. The chain couples TRBV7-9 to TRBJ1-3, with D hard to call. Germline assignment: CDR1 SEHNR and CDR2 FQNEAQ (reference sequence). This CDR3 is 14 amino acids long. V lost 1 base, J lost 0 bases, and 4 bases lay in between. In DNA form, the CDR3 reads TGTGCCAGCAGCTTAGTAGGCTCTGGAAACACCATATATTTT. Protein product: CASSLVGSGNTIYF. Full variable domain (rest looked up from reference TRBV7-9 and TRBJ1-3): DTGVSQNPRHKITKRGQNVTFRCDPISEHNRLYWYRQTLGQGPEFLTYFQNEAQLEKSRLLSDRFSAERPKGSFSTLEIQRTEQGDSAMYLCASSLVGSGNTIYFGEGSWLTVV.

The V and J genes are TRBV6-6 and TRBJ2-7; possibly TRBD1 for D (5 bases). Trimming took 5 bases from V and 2 from J, leaving 19 bases between them. The CDR3 runs to 16 residues. The germline CDR1 and CDR2 sequences are MNHNY and SVGAGI (reference sequence). CDR3 amino acids: CASSPLSPTAPYEQYF. In DNA form, the CDR3 reads TGTGCCAGCAGTCCCCTTTCGCCGACAGCACCCTACGAGCAGTACTTC.